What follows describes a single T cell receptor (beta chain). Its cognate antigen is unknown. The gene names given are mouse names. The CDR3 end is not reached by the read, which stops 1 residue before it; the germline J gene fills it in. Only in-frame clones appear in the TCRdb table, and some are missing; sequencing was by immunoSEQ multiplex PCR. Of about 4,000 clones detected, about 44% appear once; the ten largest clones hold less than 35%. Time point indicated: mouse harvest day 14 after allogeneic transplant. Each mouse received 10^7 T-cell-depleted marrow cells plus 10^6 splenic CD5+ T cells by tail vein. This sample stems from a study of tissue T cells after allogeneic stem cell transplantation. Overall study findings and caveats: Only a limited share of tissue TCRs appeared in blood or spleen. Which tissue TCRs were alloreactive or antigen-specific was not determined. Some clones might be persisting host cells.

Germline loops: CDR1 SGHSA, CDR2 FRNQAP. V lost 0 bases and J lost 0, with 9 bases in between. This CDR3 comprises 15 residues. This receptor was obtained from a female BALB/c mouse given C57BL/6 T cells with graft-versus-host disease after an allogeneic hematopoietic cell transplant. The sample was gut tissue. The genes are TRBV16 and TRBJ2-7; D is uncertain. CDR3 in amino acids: CASSLEHKLSYEQYF. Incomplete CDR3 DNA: TGTGCAAGCAGCTTAGAGCACAAGCTCTCCTATGAACAGTAC.